The present T cell receptor (beta chain) was sequenced within a study of shared clonotypes between healthy human individuals. Overall study: Per donor, three plates held CD4 naive cells, three held CD4 memory, two held CD8 naive and one held CD8 memory.

Assay used: immunoSEQ multiplex PCR; TCRdb lists only in-frame clones, some missing. The table records about 2.3 million clones, around 90% of them present only once. The germline V gene encodes CDR1 SGHVS and CDR2 FQNEAQ. The V and J ends lost 5 bases and 10 bases respectively, with 17 bases between them. The CDR3 extends over 13 amino acids. Study outcomes and limitations: Naive CD4 clonotypes were shared across a handful of donors at about 5.2%. Sorted-subset samples were not fully sequenced, rarefaction indicated.

This clone came up once. Antigen unknown. This sequence joins TRBV7-8 and TRBJ1-1; D may be TRBD1 (6 bases). The receptor was derived from a man between 18 and 29 years old in good health. Some clones in this sample may be carry-over from other donors' samples. Sample: naive CD4+ T cells from PBMCs. Subset specified: CD45RA+ positively selected. The CDR3 here is CASSPGTRGRAFF. The CDR3 DNA follows: TGTGCCAGCAGCCCAGGGACAAGGGGTAGAGCTTTCTTT.